This is a list of T cell receptor beta chains from one sample in a study of blood T cell repertoires in COVID-19. The table came from immunoSEQ multiplex PCR; TCRdb's copy has only in-frame clones and leaves some out. This table has 300,000 to 450,000 clones, 88% appearing once. The sequenced sample consisted of PBMCs or T cells enriched from blood (not recorded which). These receptors all come from a woman aged 18-29 years who had recovered from COVID-19. Both conserved end residues are part of each CDR3. The D gene is left open where the match is weak. A row's size may be missing; if present it is once, few, many or a size class.

TRBJ2-7	TRBV4-1	NA	NA	TGCGCCAGCAGCCCCCCCACGGGTCCCTACGAGCAGTACTTC	CASSPPTGPYEQYF
TRBJ1-1	TRBV3-1/TRBV3-2	NA	TRBD1	TGTGCCAGCAGCCAGGGGACAGGCTGGAACACTGAAGCTTTCTTT	CASSQGTGWNTEAFF
TRBJ2-3	TRBV7-6	NA	NA	TGTGCCAGCAGCTTGGGGGGGGGCTACACAGATACGCAGTATTTT	CASSLGGGYTDTQYF
TRBJ2-7	TRBV6-2/TRBV6-3	NA	NA	TGTGCCAGCAGTTATCGTCAGGGAACCAAGTTGGGCGAGCAGTACTTC	CASSYRQGTKLGEQYF
TRBJ2-3	TRBV27	once	NA	TGTGCCAGCACCCCCTCGGGTCTCTCTACGCAGTATTTT	CASTPSGLSTQYF
TRBJ2-1	TRBV16	NA	TRBD1	TGTGCCAGCAGCCAAGAGCCAGGGGGACCCTACAATGAGCAGTTCTTC	CASSQEPGGPYNEQFF
TRBJ2-5	TRBV5-6	NA	TRBD2	TGTGCCAGCAGCTTGGCCGTCAGCGGGGGGGCCATCGGAGAGACCCAGTACTTC	CASSLAVSGGAIGETQYF
TRBJ1-4	TRBV13	NA	NA	TGTGCCAGCAGCCCGGGGGGGGCAACTAATGAAAAACTGTTTTTT	CASSPGGATNEKLFF
TRBJ2-1	TRBV19	NA	TRBD1	TGTGCCAGTAGTTTACAGGGGATGGGGTGGAATGAGCAGTTCTTC	CASSLQGMGWNEQFF
TRBJ2-7	TRBV18	NA	TRBD2	TGTGCCAGCTCACCATATGCGACTAGCGGGGGGAAAAGCTCCTACGAGCAGTACTTC	CASSPYATSGGKSSYEQYF
TRBJ2-1	TRBV28	NA	NA	TGTGCCAGCAGCCGCGGGGGCTCGAGCTCCTACAATGAGCAGTTCTTC	CASSRGGSSSYNEQFF
TRBJ1-2	TRBV18	NA	TRBD1	TGTGCCAGCTCACCAAATTCGGGGACAGACCTAAGGGGCTACACCTTC	CASSPNSGTDLRGYTF
TRBJ2-7	TRBV3-1/TRBV3-2	NA	NA	TGTGCCAGCAGCCAAGACCTTGCCAGAACCGAGCAGTACTTC	CASSQDLARTEQYF
TRBJ2-2	TRBV28	NA	TRBD2	TGTGCCAGCAGTTGGGGGGGAAGCGGGGAGCTGTTTTTT	CASSWGGSGELFF
TRBJ2-1	TRBV30	NA	TRBD2	TGTGCCTGGACTAGCGGGGGGGCCCGTGAGCAGTTCTTC	CAWTSGGAREQFF
TRBJ1-2	TRBV4-1	NA	NA	TGCGCCAGCAGCCAAGCTAACAGGGTCTATGGCTACACCTTC	CASSQANRVYGYTF
TRBJ1-2	TRBV10-3	once	NA	TGTGCCATCAGTGAATCGGGGAAGGACTATGGCTACACCTTC	CAISESGKDYGYTF
TRBJ2-2	TRBV10-3	NA	NA	TGTGCCATCAGTGAGGGGCCCGGGGAGCTGTTTTTT	CAISEGPGELFF
TRBJ2-1	TRBV19	NA	TRBD1	TGTGCCAGTAGTATAAACATTAACAGGGGAAATGAGCAGTTCTTC	CASSININRGNEQFF
TRBJ1-6	TRBV10-3	NA	NA	TGTGCCATCAGTGACCCGCGGGGTAGGTCTTACAATTCACCCCTCCACTTT	CAISDPRGRSYNSPLHF
TRBJ2-7	TRBV30	NA	NA	TGTGCCTGGAGTCAAGAGTCTAGGAGCTCCTACGAGCAGTACTTC	CAWSQESRSSYEQYF
TRBJ2-7	TRBV11-2	NA	TRBD1	TGTGCCAGCAGCTTAGGGACAGGGGGCTACTACGAGCAGTACTTC	CASSLGTGGYYEQYF
TRBJ2-3	TRBV5-4	NA	TRBD2	TGTGCCAGCAGCCGGACTAGCGGGGCCACTAGCACAGATACGCAGTATTTT	CASSRTSGATSTDTQYF
TRBJ2-7	TRBV6-2/TRBV6-3	NA	NA	TGTGCCAGCAGTTACGGGACAGAGCAGTACTTC	CASSYGTEQYF